The text below deals with one T cell receptor beta chain. Its recognized antigen is unknown. No per-base quality is available; no much larger clone lies one base away. CDR1 is given as MNHNY and CDR2 as SVGAGI, both from the germline V gene (reference sequence). The CDR3 numbers 14 residues from cysteine through phenylalanine. Only the CDR3 region is kept as DNA, spanning 42 bases read in frame from base 1. V and J are truncated by 6 bases and 7 bases respectively, leaving an intervening sequence of 18 bases. These data originate in a study of blood T cell repertoires in COVID-19 (dated by TCRdb to the early 2020s). General notes on the study: Samples from collaborators originated in the United States, Italy and Spain and spanned both the acute and convalescent phases of COVID-19. The material from the prospective study consisted of cDNA or gDNA derived from T cells, B-cell-depleted T cells, or PBMCs. The dataset comprised deeply sampled blood TCRbeta repertoires from subjects exposed to, actively infected with, or recovered from COVID-19. The repertoires were made available in a free public database intended to serve as a resource for research on the immune response to SARS-CoV-2. Samples came from the ongoing ImmuneRACE study (first 160 participants) plus 1,254 subjects from 6 global collaborators. Nearly every sample came with metadata listing a de-identified subject ID, COVID-19 status, age in years and sex. Where HLA class I and class II types were available, the types were taken from metadata supplied by the sample provider, not from assay-based typing. Beyond this particular receptor, the publication reports: The amount of clinical and demographic metadata varied by source and participant and was provided uncurated.

The immunoSEQ Assay, a bias-controlled multiplex PCR, was used to amplify TCRbeta CDR3 regions from genomic DNA. On the authors' methods: Within the assay, amplification of reference gene primers was used to estimate how many nucleated cells each sample contained. To quantify the absolute abundance of each unique TCRbeta CDR3 rearrangement, sequence reads were collapsed and filtered. For each sample, productive Simpson clonality was calculated by taking the square root of Simpson's diversity index across productive rearrangements. Here the immuneACCESS table is served through TCRdb, limited to in-frame sequences with V and J called. Missing clones are a known gap in these copies; in checked studies unresolved V genes cover under half, and the rest lacks a known reason. V and J calls and clone size are copied from that table; D and trimming were computed from the DNA. Within this sample are approximately 360,000 clones, with roughly 90% of them counted one time only. The biggest ten clones account for over 1% of the sample.

Whole blood was collected in K2EDTA tubes by collaborating institutions according to the institutions' own protocols. For TCRbeta analysis, collaborators shipped samples as frozen whole blood, isolated PBMCs, or DNA extracted from either of those sample types. The material sequenced was peripheral blood. The chain is made from TRBV6-6 and TRBJ1-1; TRBD1 might be the D gene, on 6 matching bases. This TCR derives from a man aged 35 to 55 with acute or convalescent COVID-19. CDR3 region: CASRSGVIGGEAFF. The DNA sequence is as follows: TGTGCCAGCAGGTCAGGGGTCATCGGTGGTGAAGCTTTCTTT.